This TCR beta chain was captured in a study of cytomegalovirus exposure and HLA in healthy donors. Broader study findings: Confirmation was obtained in vitro that three CMV-associated chains are specific for CMV antigens. Rare sequences made up most TCRs, while some public TCRs were found in many donors. According to the study, roughly 160 TCR beta chains were cytomegalovirus-associated.

As to this clone: Antigen unknown.

Sequencing was performed with immunoSEQ multiplex PCR; in TCRdb, only in-frame clones are kept and a portion is missing. Of 85,000 to 95,000 clones in the sample, about 96% were seen once. Germline V gene data show CDR1 as SGHTA and CDR2 as FQGTGA. This CDR3 comprises 19 residues. Trimming cost V 1 base and J 1 base, with 17 bases left between them. The donors were in the roughly 120-subject validation cohort; that cohort was separate from the roughly 700-subject first cohort. The chain has TRBV7-3 and TRBJ2-6; a weak D match, TRBD1 (6 bases). The TCR sequence derives from a man in his late teens or twenties in good health and CMV-seronegative. The sequenced sample was PBMCs. The CDR3 nucleotides read TGTGCCAGCAGCTTAAGATCAACAGGGAGTATTTCTGGGGCCAACGTCCTGACTTTC. It encodes CASSLRSTGSISGANVLTF.